The present TCR beta chain was sequenced within a study of cytomegalovirus exposure and HLA in healthy donors. Overall study context: Of 398 genotyped donors, 65% to 85% clustered with self-reported Caucasian donors. Study observations and caveats: Compared with the roughly 730-donor mean, an Asian-associated ancestry cluster reportedly had fewer N-insertions, according to a later analysis. Despite most TCR sequences being rare, some public TCRs occurred in many donors. Among TCR beta chains of equal frequency, HLA-associated ones were more clonally expanded in a later analysis.

In regard to this clone: Its target is not known.

The primer mix had 60 Vbeta and 13 Jbeta primers. Produced via immunoSEQ multiplex PCR; TCRdb's table is partial and in-frame only. The data show approximately 140,000 clones, 65% to 85% seen once. V lost 2 bases and J lost 5, with 18 bases in between. The CDR3 has 16 residues. Germline assignment: CDR1 GTSNPN and CDR2 SVGIG (reference sequence). The source material was PBMCs. V is TRBV30 and J is TRBJ1-4; the D is unclear. The TCR comes from a boy under 18 in good health and CMV-seronegative. CDR3 sequence reads: CAWSRSGPMGNEKLFF. The CDR3 DNA is TGTGCCTGGAGTCGTAGCGGACCTATGGGAAATGAAAAACTGTTTTTT. Supplemented by reference TRBV30 and TRBJ1-4, the full variable domain reads SQTIHQWPATLVQPVGSPLSLECTVEGTSNPNLYWYRQAAGRGLQLLFYSVGIGQISSEVPQNLSASRPQDRQFILSSKKLLLSDSGFYLCAWSRSGPMGNEKLFFGSGTQLSVL.